Shown below are 29 T cell receptor beta chains from a single sample sequenced in a study of shared clonotypes between healthy human individuals. Sequencing was performed with immunoSEQ multiplex PCR; in TCRdb, only in-frame clones are kept and a portion is missing. The sample contains about 1.1 million clones, around 78% of which appear only once. The sequenced sample was memory CD4+ T cells from PBMCs. Subset: CD45RA-negative fraction. The receptors derive from a man aged 18 to 30 in good health. Some clones in this sample may be carry-over from other donors' samples.

This clone was seen only a few times. This chain connects TRBV7-2 to TRBJ2-2, with 10 bases that match TRBD2. Germline CDR1 reads SGHTA; CDR2 reads FQGNSA. CDR3 length: 17 amino acids. V lost 6 bases, J lost 4 bases, and 11 bases stayed unmatched. This CDR3 reads CASRPRLAGRGTGELFF. The DNA of the CDR3 is TGTGCCAGCAGGCCTAGACTAGCGGGCCGCGGCACCGGGGAGCTGTTTTTT. The whole variable domain, remainder taken from reference TRBV7-2 and TRBJ2-2, is GAGVSQSPSNKVTEKGKDVELRCDPISGHTALYWYRQSLGQGLEFLIYFQGNSAPDKSGLPSDRFSAERTGGSVSTLTIQRTQQEDSAVYLCASRPRLAGRGTGELFFGEGSRLTVL.

V usage is TRBV10-3 and J usage is TRBJ1-1, with 7 bases aligning to TRBD1. Per the germline V gene, CDR1 is ENHRY and CDR2 is SYGVKD. Losses at the gene ends were 4 bases for V and 1 base for J; bases not matched to a gene: 12. This CDR3 comprises 17 residues. CDR3 DNA sequence: TGTGCCATCAGTGGGCCCCCCGTTTGGACAGGGAACACTGAAGCTTTCTTT. This translates into CAISGPPVWTGNTEAFF.

The chain couples TRBV23-1 to TRBJ1-1; D not resolved. Being an ORF, TRBV23-1 has a function that is uncertain. V was pared by 11 bases and J by 4 bases, with 17 bases between. The CDR3 length is 13 residues. The CDR3 DNA reads TGCGCCGGCGGGGAGGAGGAAAGCACTGAAGCTTTCTTT. Translating it yields CAGGEEESTEAFF.

The V and J genes are TRBV28 and TRBJ2-3; D remains ambiguous. The ends were cut back, 5 bases at V and 6 bases at J, with 15 bases in the middle. CDR3 length: 14 residues. CDR1 is MDHEN, CDR2 SYDVKM, per germline. CDR3 loop: CASSSHETLDTQYF. The DNA for the CDR3 is TGTGCCAGCAGTAGTCATGAGACCCTGGATACGCAGTATTTT.

CDR3 sequence (DNA): TGTGCCAGCAGTTCGCCACATGACAGGGGCCAAGAGACCCAGTACTTC. It codes for CASSSPHDRGQETQYF. This rearrangement joins TRBV28 to TRBJ2-5; 8 bases agree with TRBD1. After removal of 4 bases from V and 1 base from J, the junction contained 8 bases not matched to a gene. Germline CDR1 is MDHEN and CDR2 is SYDVKM. This CDR3 contains 16 residues.

V is TRBV5-1 and J is TRBJ2-1; D gene ambiguous. Germline CDR1 reads SGHRS; CDR2 reads YFSETQ. This CDR3 is built from 15 residues. V shed 7 bases and J shed 1 base, with 15 bases lying between them. The CDR3 region is CASGSVGRSYNEQFF. CDR3 nucleotide sequence: TGCGCCAGCGGCTCGGTGGGCCGGTCCTACAATGAGCAGTTCTTC.

V and J are TRBV7-2 and TRBJ1-2, with a tentative D call TRBD1 (5 bases). The CDR3 sequence is 14 residues long. Germline V gene lookup returns CDR1 SGHTA and CDR2 FQGNSA. As DNA, the CDR3 is TGTCCCCATAAGGGGCCAGGGCGATCTATGGGCTACACCTTC. Encoded protein: CPHKGPGRSMGYTF.

The J gene is TRBJ2-3, the V gene TRBV18; TRBD2 is a possible D gene (5 bases). This CDR3 is built from 12 residues. Per germline, CDR1 KGHSH and CDR2 LQKENI. V lost 0 bases and J 10 bases, leaving 8 bases between the germline ends. CDR3 sequence: CASSPPSGAQYF. CDR3 in DNA: TGTGCCAGCTCACCACCCAGCGGAGCGCAGTATTTT.

As regards this clone: The sample holds other DNA sequences that translate to the same CDR3. V and J are TRBV9 and TRBJ1-4, with 9 bases aligning to TRBD1. CDR1 and CDR2 (germline): SGDLS, YYNGEE. The V and J ends lost 3 bases and 5 bases, in that order; junction bases with no gene match: 5. This CDR3 spans 15 amino acids. CDR3 DNA: TGTGCCAGCAGCGCCACCGGGACAGGGAATGAAAAACTGTTTTTT. Amino acids: CASSATGTGNEKLFF.

V gene TRBV6-6 combines with J gene TRBJ2-3, with TRBD2 matching 7 bases. Trimming cost V 6 bases and J 2 bases; bases outside gene matches: 11. Germline V gene lookup returns CDR1 MNHNY and CDR2 SVGAGI (reference sequence). This CDR3 region has 16 residues. The CDR3 sequence: CASRDASSGYTDTQYF. CDR3 DNA: TGTGCCAGCAGAGACGCGTCTAGCGGATACACAGATACGCAGTATTTT.

This chain links TRBV29-1 with TRBJ2-6, with 9 bases identical to TRBD1. Germline loops: CDR1 SQVTM, CDR2 ANQGSEA. The V and J ends lost 6 bases and 4 bases, in that order; junction bases with no gene match: 4. CDR3 length equals 14 residues. The CDR3 is CSVRTGAGANVLTF. The CDR3 DNA is TGCAGCGTGAGGACAGGGGCAGGGGCCAACGTCCTGACTTTC. Using reference TRBV29-1 and TRBJ2-6 for the parts outside the CDR3, the full variable domain is SAVISQKPSRDICQRGTSLTIQCQVDSQVTMMFWYRQQPGQSLTLIATANQGSEATYESGFVIDKFPISRPNLTFSTLTVSNMSPEDSSIYLCSVRTGAGANVLTFGAGSRLTVL.

This rearrangement joins TRBV4-2 to TRBJ2-2; 10 bases map to TRBD2. The germline gives CDR1 LGHNA, CDR2 YNFKEQ. Trimming removed 4 bases from V and 2 bases from J; junction bases left unmatched: 7. This CDR3 contains 17 residues. CDR3 nucleotides: TGTGCCAGCAGCCTATCAAGCGGGAGGGGTAACACCGGGGAGCTGTTTTTT. Translating gives CASSLSSGRGNTGELFF.

The chain uses TRBV4-3 and TRBJ1-1; D call uncertain. This CDR3 spans 12 amino acids. Trimming pared 2 bases from V and 8 bases from J, leaving 9 bases between. CDR1 is LGHNA and CDR2 is YSLEER in the germline V gene. CDR3 nucleotide sequence: TGCGCCAGCAGCCAATTTGGCGCCGAAGCTTTCTTT. This translates into CASSQFGAEAFF.

The chain employs TRBV29-1 and TRBJ2-5, with D tentatively TRBD2 (6 bases). Germline CDR1 and CDR2: SQVTM and ANQGSEA. The V gene lost 1 base and the J gene lost 1 base, with 13 bases spanning the gap. The CDR3 length is 15 residues. The CDR3 reads CSVEGGAGSQETQYF. CDR3 in DNA: TGCAGCGTTGAAGGTGGTGCGGGGAGCCAAGAGACCCAGTACTTC.

A remark on this clone: The same CDR3 can be traced to other DNA sequences in this sample. The chain is built from TRBV9 and TRBJ1-1, with unresolved D. V gave up 0 bases and J gave up 1 base, with 4 bases separating them. Germline lookup yields CDR1 SGDLS and CDR2 YYNGEE. The CDR3 totals 13 residues. CDR3 sequence reads: CASSVDWNTEAFF. CDR3 DNA sequence: TGTGCCAGCAGCGTAGATTGGAACACTGAAGCTTTCTTT.

This chain connects TRBV2 to TRBJ1-2, with 8 bases aligning to TRBD1. Germline CDR1 and CDR2: SNHLY and FYNNEI. The CDR3 extends over 12 amino acids. The V and J ends lost 7 bases and 6 bases, in that order; junction bases with no gene match: 4. The CDR3 sequence is CASTGQGHGYTF. The CDR3 bases are TGTGCCAGCACCGGACAGGGACATGGCTACACCTTC.

V gene TRBV28 combines with J gene TRBJ1-4, with 8 bases fitting TRBD1. Germline V gives CDR1 MDHEN, CDR2 SYDVKM. After removal of 6 bases from V and 7 bases from J, the junction contained 10 bases not matched to a gene. The CDR3 is 15 residues long. The CDR3 region is CASSRDRGWAEKLFF. The DNA of the CDR3 is TGTGCCAGCAGCCGTGACAGGGGTTGGGCTGAAAAACTGTTTTTT.

The chain carries TRBV4-3 and TRBJ2-7; D is possibly TRBD1 or TRBD2 (7 bases each). From germline, CDR1 is LGHNA and CDR2 YSLEER. The CDR3 is 15 amino acids. V lost 3 bases and J lost 3, with 15 bases in between. This chain's CDR3 is CASSQNTRGGYEQYF. CDR3 coding DNA: TGCGCCAGCAGCCAGAATACCAGGGGGGGCTACGAGCAGTACTTC.

The rearrangement links TRBV5-6 to TRBJ1-2; D is unresolved. The germline gives CDR1 SGHDT, CDR2 YYEEEE. The V end lost 4 bases, the J end lost 4 bases, and 14 bases lay between the germline ends. The CDR3 contains 14 residues. The CDR3 here is CASSLMRNSYGYTF. CDR3 nucleotide sequence: TGTGCCAGCAGCCTGATGCGGAACAGCTATGGCTACACCTTC.

This CDR3 reads CASSYAPSKAEAFF. In nucleotides, the CDR3 is TGTGCCAGCAGTTACGCTCCCTCGAAGGCTGAAGCTTTCTTT. The chain is built from TRBV6-6 and TRBJ1-1; D is uncertain. CDR1 MNHNY and CDR2 SVGAGI come from the germline V gene (reference sequence). V gave up 2 bases and J gave up 6 bases, with 13 bases separating them. The CDR3 totals 14 residues.

The chain carries TRBV6-5 and TRBJ2-7, with TRBD1 identical over 8 bases. The V gene's germline CDR1 is MNHEY and CDR2 SVGAGI. Trimming took 8 bases from V and 12 from J; bases not matched to a gene: 12. The CDR3 is 12 amino acids. The CDR3 region has the DNA TGTGCCAGCGAAAACCCAGGGGGCACGCGGTACTTC. Translating it yields CASENPGGTRYF.

About this clone itself: A much more abundant neighbour one base away suggests this may be a read error. The sample contains more than one DNA sequence encoding this CDR3. The chain has TRBV7-2 and TRBJ2-3; no firm D call. Germline assignment: CDR1 SGHTA and CDR2 FQGNSA. The CDR3 contains 12 residues. The V end was cut by 5 bases, the J end by 0 bases, with 3 bases between. CDR3 sequence (DNA): TGTGCCAGCAGCCCCAGCACAGATACGCAGTATTTT. Translation gives CASSPSTDTQYF. Variable domain in full (rest from reference TRBV7-2 and TRBJ2-3): GAGVSQSPSNKVTEKGKDVELRCDPISGHTALYWYRQSLGQGLEFLIYFQGNSAPDKSGLPSDRFSAERTGGSVSTLTIQRTQQEDSAVYLCASSPSTDTQYFGPGTRLTVL.

This clone came up a few times. The J gene is TRBJ2-1, the V gene TRBV11-1; 7 positions match TRBD2. Germline V gene lookup returns CDR1 SGHAT and CDR2 FQDESV (reference sequence). The CDR3 runs 15 residues. V trimming: 6 bases; J trimming: 5 bases; junction bases outside the gene matches: 10. The CDR3 bases are TGTGCCAGCAGTTTTATTTCGGGGAGGGACAATGAGCAGTTCTTC. It is translated as CASSFISGRDNEQFF.

The chain uses TRBV19 and TRBJ2-6; D not resolved. This CDR3 region has 13 residues. V lost 6 bases, J lost 2 bases, and 5 bases lay in between. Germline V gene lookup returns CDR1 LNHDA and CDR2 SQIVND (reference sequence). The CDR3 coding sequence is TGTGCCAGTAGCAGGCCTGGGGCCAACGTCCTGACTTTC. It yields the protein CASSRPGANVLTF.

CDR3 protein: CASSPGTGFGYTF. Here the CDR3 DNA reads TGTGCCAGCTCACCGGGGACAGGGTTTGGCTACACCTTC. The chain links TRBV18 to TRBJ1-2; TRBD1 agrees at 9 bases. This CDR3 comprises 13 residues. Germline loops: CDR1 KGHSH, CDR2 LQKENI. V was pared by 3 bases and J by 7 bases, with 3 bases of the junction left unmatched.

The chain links TRBV6-6 to TRBJ1-2; 8 bases map to TRBD1. The V gene's germline CDR1 is MNHNY and CDR2 SVGAGI (reference sequence). The CDR3 length is 12 residues. With V trimmed by 6 bases and J by 8 bases, 5 bases remained unmatched. CDR3 amino acids: CASSLTGDGYTF. The CDR3, as DNA: TGTGCCAGCAGCCTGACAGGGGACGGCTACACCTTC.

Notes on this clone: Other DNA sequences from this sample encode an identical CDR3 as well. The chain employs TRBV19 and TRBJ1-1; no reliable D call. Germline V lookup: CDR1 LNHDA, CDR2 SQIVND (reference sequence). The V gene lost 3 bases and the J gene lost 2 bases, with 10 bases spanning the gap. This CDR3 has 14 residues. The CDR3 spells CASSIGGANTEAFF. Written as DNA, the CDR3 is TGTGCCAGTAGTATCGGTGGAGCAAACACTGAAGCTTTCTTT.

The chain is built from TRBV28 and TRBJ2-7; TRBD1 matches at 9 bases. CDR1 MDHEN and CDR2 SYDVKM come from the germline V gene. The J segment lost 3 bases and the V segment lost 10 bases, leaving 10 bases of the junction unmatched. The CDR3 loop spans 14 amino acids. CDR3 amino acids: CATRGQGINYEQYF. As DNA, the CDR3 is TGTGCCACCAGAGGACAGGGGATAAACTACGAGCAGTACTTC. Together with reference TRBV28 and TRBJ2-7, the CDR3 gives the full variable domain: DVKVTQSSRYLVKRTGEKVFLECVQDMDHENMFWYRQDPGLGLRLIYFSYDVKMKEKGDIPEGYSVSREKKERFSLILESASTNQTSMYLCATRGQGINYEQYFGPGTRLTVT.

This clone has ten or more counts. V is TRBV27 and J is TRBJ1-3, with D possibly matching TRBD1 (6 bases). The CDR3 has 16 amino acids. The V and J ends lost 3 bases and 3 bases respectively, with 15 bases between them. Germline V gives CDR1 MNHEY, CDR2 SMNVEV (reference sequence). The CDR3 nucleotides read TGTGCCAGCAGTTTTTCCAGGGGAGGAGGTGGAAACACCATATATTTT. This gives the protein CASSFSRGGGGNTIYF.